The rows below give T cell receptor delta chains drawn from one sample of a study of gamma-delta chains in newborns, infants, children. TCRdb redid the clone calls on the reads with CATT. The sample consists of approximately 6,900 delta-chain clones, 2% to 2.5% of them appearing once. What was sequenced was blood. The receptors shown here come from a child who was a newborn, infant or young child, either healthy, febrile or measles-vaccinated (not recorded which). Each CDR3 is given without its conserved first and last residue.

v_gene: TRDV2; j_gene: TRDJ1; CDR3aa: ACDTGGILSRGYTDKLI
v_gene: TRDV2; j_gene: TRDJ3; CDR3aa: ACDKVLGDSSWDTRQMF
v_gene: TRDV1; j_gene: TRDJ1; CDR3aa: ALGELSGGTRPDKLI
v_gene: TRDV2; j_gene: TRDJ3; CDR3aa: ACDNTGGSWDTRQMF
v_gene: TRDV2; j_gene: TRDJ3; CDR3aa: ACDTAAYWVILGSWDTRQMF
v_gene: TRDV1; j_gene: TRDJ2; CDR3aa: ALGDGPPPGWGIRATAQLF
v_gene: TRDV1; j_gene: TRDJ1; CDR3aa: ALGELPAFLPLGDRGNTDKLI
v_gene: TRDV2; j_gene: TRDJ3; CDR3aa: ACDTVGGILGSWDTRQMF
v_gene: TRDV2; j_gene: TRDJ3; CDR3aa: ACDTTGTSWDTRQMF
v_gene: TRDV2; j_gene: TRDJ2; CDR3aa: ACDVLGDFLTAQLF
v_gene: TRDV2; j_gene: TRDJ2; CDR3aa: ACDTVGVGDEISTAHLF
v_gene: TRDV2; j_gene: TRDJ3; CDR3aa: ACDLRFYWGIPSSWDTRQMF
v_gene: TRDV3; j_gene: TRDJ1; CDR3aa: ALPSYEMGVNTDKLI
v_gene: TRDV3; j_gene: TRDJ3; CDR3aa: AFGVCQLPPAYWGQHEGPWDTRQMF
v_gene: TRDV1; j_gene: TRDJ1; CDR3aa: ALGSHSAFRCTGGYTDKLI
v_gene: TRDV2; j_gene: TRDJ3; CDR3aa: ACDTAGGLSWDTRQMF
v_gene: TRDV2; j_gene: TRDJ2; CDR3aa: ACDPVLGALALTAQLF
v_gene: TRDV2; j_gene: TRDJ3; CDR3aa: ACDTTGGFSWDARQMF
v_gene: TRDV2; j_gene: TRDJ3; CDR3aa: ACDKILGDTSWDTRQMF
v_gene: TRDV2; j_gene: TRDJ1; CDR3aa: ACGPLGGLDKLI
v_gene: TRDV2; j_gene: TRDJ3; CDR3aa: ACDTRSTLVDTSSWDTRQMF
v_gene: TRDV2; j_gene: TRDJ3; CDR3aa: ACDRTGGRLSSWDTRQMF
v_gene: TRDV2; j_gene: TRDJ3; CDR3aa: ACDTWGMGTWDTRQMF
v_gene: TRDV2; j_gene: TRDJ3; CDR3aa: ACDTLGDTSSSWDTRQMF
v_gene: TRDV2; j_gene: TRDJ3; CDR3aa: ACDYGGYLRPWDTRQMF
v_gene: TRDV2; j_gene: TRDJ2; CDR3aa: ACDGLGATQFMHLTAQLF
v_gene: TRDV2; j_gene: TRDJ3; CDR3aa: ACDTILGSWDTRQMF
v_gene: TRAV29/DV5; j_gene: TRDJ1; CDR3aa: SVIASYPRGLGNPQHLI
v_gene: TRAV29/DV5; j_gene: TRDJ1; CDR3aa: AEIWDGVDTDQLI
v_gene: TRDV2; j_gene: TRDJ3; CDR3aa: ACDSLLGDTETWDTRQMF
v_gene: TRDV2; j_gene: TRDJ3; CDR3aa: ACDPTGGYASSWDTRQMF
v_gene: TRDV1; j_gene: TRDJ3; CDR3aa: ALGELQPSLTTWDTRQMF
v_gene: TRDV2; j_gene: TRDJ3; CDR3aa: ACDTGGYSSWDTRQMF
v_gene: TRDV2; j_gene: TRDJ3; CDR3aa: ACDKILGDSSWDTRQMF
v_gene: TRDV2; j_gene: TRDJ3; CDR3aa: ACDALGDTYLTWDTRQMF
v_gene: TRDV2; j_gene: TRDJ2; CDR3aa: ACDTLGDTLTAQLF
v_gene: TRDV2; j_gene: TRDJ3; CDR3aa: ACVPTGGSWDTRQMF
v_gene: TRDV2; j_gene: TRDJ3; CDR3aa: ACDSTGSSWDTRQMF
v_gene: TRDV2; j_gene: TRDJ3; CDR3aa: ACDTGGHRTWDTRQMF
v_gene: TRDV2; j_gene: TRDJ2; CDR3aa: ACDILGDTGAQLF
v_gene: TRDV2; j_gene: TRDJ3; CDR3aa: ACACDVLGGRSSWDTRQMF
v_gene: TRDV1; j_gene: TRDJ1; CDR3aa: ALGEYFRQLYWGVYTDKLI
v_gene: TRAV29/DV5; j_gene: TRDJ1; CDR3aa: AASLLPSYDPWGSDKLI
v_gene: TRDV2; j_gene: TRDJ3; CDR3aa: ACDSRFYWGRRFSWDTRRMF
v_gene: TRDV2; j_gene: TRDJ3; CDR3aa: ACDTWGMSSWDTRQMF
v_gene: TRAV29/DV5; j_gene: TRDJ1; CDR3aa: AASPGPPGAYTDKLI
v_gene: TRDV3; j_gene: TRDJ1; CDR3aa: AFVLLGVPGAYTDKLI
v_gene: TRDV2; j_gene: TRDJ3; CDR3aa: ACDKVLGDTGINWDTRQMF
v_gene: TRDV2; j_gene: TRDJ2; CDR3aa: ACGVLGDRALTARLF
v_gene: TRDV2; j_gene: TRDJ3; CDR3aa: ACDTVKGTGGLSSWDARQMF
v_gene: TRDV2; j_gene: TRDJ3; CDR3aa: ACDSTGAPLNSWDTRQMF
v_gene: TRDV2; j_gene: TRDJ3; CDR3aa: ACDTAGGSWDARQMF
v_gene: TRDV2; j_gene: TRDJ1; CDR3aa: ACDTGIRELI
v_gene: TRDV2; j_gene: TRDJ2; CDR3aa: ACDRLLGDLTAQLF